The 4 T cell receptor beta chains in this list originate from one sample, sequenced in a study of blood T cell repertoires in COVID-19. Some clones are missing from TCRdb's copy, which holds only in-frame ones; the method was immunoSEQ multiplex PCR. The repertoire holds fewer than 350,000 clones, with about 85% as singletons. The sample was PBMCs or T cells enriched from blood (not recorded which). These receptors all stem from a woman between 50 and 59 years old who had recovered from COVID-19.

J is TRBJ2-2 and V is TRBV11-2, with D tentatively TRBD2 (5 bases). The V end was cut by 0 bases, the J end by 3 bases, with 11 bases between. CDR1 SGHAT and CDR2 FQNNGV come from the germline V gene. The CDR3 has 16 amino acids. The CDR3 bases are TGTGCCAGCAGCTTAGATTTCGGGGTGGACACCGGGGAGCTGTTTTTT. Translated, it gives CASSLDFGVDTGELFF.

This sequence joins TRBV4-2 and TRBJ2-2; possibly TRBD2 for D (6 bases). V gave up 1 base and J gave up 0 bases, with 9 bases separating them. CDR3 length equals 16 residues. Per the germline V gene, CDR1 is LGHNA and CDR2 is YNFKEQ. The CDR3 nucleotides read TGTGCCAGCAGCCAAGTAGGAGGGGCGAACACCGGGGAGCTGTTTTTT. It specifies CASSQVGGANTGELFF.

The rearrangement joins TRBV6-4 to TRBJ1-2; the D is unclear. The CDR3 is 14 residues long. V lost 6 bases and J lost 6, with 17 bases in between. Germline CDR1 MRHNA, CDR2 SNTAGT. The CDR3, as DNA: TGTGCCAGCAGCAGAGACAACCGCGGGAATGGCTACACCTTC. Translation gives CASSRDNRGNGYTF.

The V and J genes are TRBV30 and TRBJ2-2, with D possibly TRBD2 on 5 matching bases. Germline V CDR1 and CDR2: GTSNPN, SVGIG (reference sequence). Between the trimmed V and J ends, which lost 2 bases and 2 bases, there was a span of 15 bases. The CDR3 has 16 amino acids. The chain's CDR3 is CAWSHGGSGNTGELFF. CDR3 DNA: TGTGCCTGGAGTCACGGCGGGTCGGGCAACACCGGGGAGCTGTTTTTT.